Detailed here is one T cell receptor (beta chain). This entry is derived from a study of T cell changes during pregnancy in multiple sclerosis. Sequenced by immunoSEQ multiplex PCR; TCRdb stores in-frame clones only, minus some. Of tens of thousands of clones listed, over 85% were seen once; the top ten hold less than 2%. Sequencing used peripheral blood, obtained in the second trimester of pregnancy. The clonotype was recovered from a female donor with multiple sclerosis, enrolled in a pregnancy study.

The CDR3 bases are TGTGCCAGCAGCGTCCTCAGACAGCGAGACCTTAACACTGAAGCTTTCTTT. Translating gives CASSVLRQRDLNTEAFF. The chain uses TRBV5-6 and TRBJ1-1, with D possibly being TRBD1 (5 bases). Trimming took off 4 bases at V and 2 bases at J, with 21 bases between the two ends. Germline V lookup: CDR1 SGHDT, CDR2 YYEEEE. The CDR3 is 17 residues long.